Ten or more counts support the clone carrying this T cell receptor (beta chain). Library preparation (for TCRbeta) was performed with unique molecular identifiers. TCRdb re-called the PCR reads with MiXCR, one entry per CDR3 protein. The data show almost 500,000 distinct CDR3 sequences, 9.5% to 15% seen once. This entry is derived from a study of T-cell reconstitution after alpha-beta-depleted transplantation in children. Germline V gene data show CDR1 as SGDLS and CDR2 as YYNGEE. After removal of 2 bases from V and 4 bases from J, the junction contained 10 bases not matched to a gene. The CDR3 consists of 16 residues.

This clonotype was obtained from a human donor who donated a stem cell graft to a child with combined immunodeficiency. The chain recombines TRBV9 with TRBJ2-7, with 9 bases aligning to TRBD1. The source was PBMCs from the stem cell graft donor, collected from the stem cell graft. CDR3 region: CASSVTTGTGFYEQYF. The CDR3 coding sequence is TGTGCCAGCAGCGTCACGACCGGGACAGGGTTTTACGAGCAGTACTTC. Full variable domain (remainder filled in from reference TRBV9 and TRBJ2-7): DSGVTQTPKHLITATGQRVTLRCSPRSGDLSVYWYQQSLDQGLQFLIQYYNGEERAKGNILERFSAQQFPDLHSELNLSSLELGDSALYFCASSVTTGTGFYEQYFGPGTRLTVT.